These T cell receptor beta chains were read from a single sample in a study of blood T cell repertoires in COVID-19. Some clones are missing from TCRdb's copy, which holds only in-frame ones; the method was immunoSEQ multiplex PCR. The repertoire includes about 57,000 clones, roughly 78% of them detected once, and roughly 3% sits in the top ten. Sample: peripheral blood. The origin of the receptors is a man in his sixties with acute or convalescent COVID-19. The CDR3 runs from the conserved cysteine through the conserved F or W. The order of the fields is J gene, D gene, clone size, V gene, CDR3 DNA, CDR3 protein. The D gene is left open where the match is weak. Clone size is given for some rows only: seen once, a few or many times, or a class if the clone is expanded.

>TRBJ1-1|NA|once|TRBV3-1/TRBV3-2
TGTGCCAGCAGCCCGACAGCCATGAACACTGAAGCTTTCTTT
CASSPTAMNTEAFF
>TRBJ1-4|TRBD1|NA|TRBV7-9
TGTGCCAGCAGCTCCGGGGGACAGGGGGCTGAAAAACTGTTTTTT
CASSSGGQGAEKLFF
>TRBJ2-1|NA|NA|TRBV6-1
TGTGCCAGCAGTGCGACTTCTTCAGGGCGGGGGCCCAGGGAGCAGTTCTTC
CASSATSSGRGPREQFF
>TRBJ2-1|NA|NA|TRBV4-2
TGTGCCAGCAGCCAAGGGGTGGGCTTCGCGGCGGGTGAGCAGTTCTTC
CASSQGVGFAAGEQFF
>TRBJ2-5|NA|few|TRBV5-1
TGCGCCAGCAGCCCGGGACTCTTGGGGCAAGAGACCCAGTACTTC
CASSPGLLGQETQYF
>TRBJ2-7|NA|NA|TRBV21-1
TGTGCCAGTTCACTTTCTAGTAACCCTATTGAGCAGTACTTC
CASSLSSNPIEQYF
>TRBJ2-7|TRBD2|NA|TRBV6-2/TRBV6-3
TGTGCCAGCAGTTCGGGGACTAGCTTGGGGTACGAGCAGTACTTC
CASSSGTSLGYEQYF
>TRBJ1-4|NA|NA|TRBV24-1
TGTGCCACCAGTGATCCCCAGACAACTAATGAAAAACTGTTTTTT
CATSDPQTTNEKLFF
>TRBJ2-1|TRBD2|NA|TRBV28
TGTGCCAGCGTATTTGCAAGCGGGAGCTACAATGAGCAGTTCTTC
CASVFASGSYNEQFF
>TRBJ1-1|NA|NA|TRBV6-2/TRBV6-3
TGTGCCAGCAGTTATTGGAGGGGCTCGGGAACTGAAGCTTTCTTT
CASSYWRGSGTEAFF
>TRBJ2-7|TRBD2|NA|TRBV6-5
TGTGCCAGCAGACTGGGACTAGCAAACGAGCAGTACTTC
CASRLGLANEQYF
>TRBJ2-1|NA|NA|TRBV29-1
TGCAGCCTAAAGAATGAGCAGTTCTTC
CSLKNEQFF
>TRBJ1-5|NA|NA|TRBV25-1
TGTGCCAGCAGTGAATCTGAGAACAATCAGCCCCAGCATTTT
CASSESENNQPQHF
>TRBJ1-2|NA|NA|TRBV27
TGTGCCAGCAGTTTATCGGCCACTAACTATGGCTACACCTTC
CASSLSATNYGYTF
>TRBJ2-1|NA|once|TRBV27
TGTGCCCCGGGGAGCGTCTCCTACAATGAGCAGTTCTTC
CAPGSVSYNEQFF
>TRBJ1-5|TRBD1|few|TRBV19
TGTGCCAGTAGTGGGGACAGGGTATATCAGCCCCAGCATTTT
CASSGDRVYQPQHF
>TRBJ2-2|NA|NA|TRBV30
TGTGCCTGGAGGGACAAGAACACCGGGGAGCTGTTTTTT
CAWRDKNTGELFF
>TRBJ1-3|NA|NA|TRBV4-1
TGCGCCAGCAGCCAAGATCCGACAGTTTCTGGAAACACCATATATTTT
CASSQDPTVSGNTIYF
>TRBJ1-2|NA|NA|TRBV16
TGTGCCAGCAGCCACCCAGGGGACGGTTCACGGGGCTACACCTTC
CASSHPGDGSRGYTF
>TRBJ1-4|TRBD1|few|TRBV19
TGTGCCAGTAGTATAGAACGGACAGGGGACGAAAAACTGTTTTTT
CASSIERTGDEKLFF
>TRBJ2-5|NA|NA|TRBV7-3
TGTGCCAGCAGCTTAATGAGTCCCGCGGGGACCCAGTACTTC
CASSLMSPAGTQYF
>TRBJ1-1|TRBD1|NA|TRBV28
TGTGCCAGCAGTTTAGGGACAGGAGTCACTGAAGCTTTCTTT
CASSLGTGVTEAFF
>TRBJ2-1|NA|NA|TRBV5-1
TGCGCCAGCAGCTTAGAAGCGGAAGGCAATGAGCAGTTCTTC
CASSLEAEGNEQFF
>TRBJ2-2|TRBD2|NA|TRBV5-4
TGTGCCAGCAGCCGAGAAGCGGGAACCACCGGGGAGCTGTTTTTT
CASSREAGTTGELFF
>TRBJ2-7|TRBD1|NA|TRBV5-1
TGCGCCAGCAGCTTAAGCCACAGGGGGCAAGAGCAGTACTTC
CASSLSHRGQEQYF
>TRBJ1-1|NA|NA|TRBV6-5
TGTGCCAGCAGTAGCTGGACTGACACTGAAGCTTTCTTT
CASSSWTDTEAFF
>TRBJ2-7|NA|NA|TRBV4-2
TGTGCCAGCAGCCATCAGGGGCGGCCCTACGAGCAGTACTTC
CASSHQGRPYEQYF
>TRBJ2-1|NA|NA|TRBV28
TGTGCCAGCAGTTCCCGCGGGGGCAGCGGGGTCTACAATGAGCAGTTCTTC
CASSSRGGSGVYNEQFF
>TRBJ2-7|TRBD1|NA|TRBV28
TGTGCCAGCAGTTTTCGGGGACAGGGGGCCATCTACGAGCAGTACTTC
CASSFRGQGAIYEQYF
>TRBJ2-7|TRBD1|NA|TRBV12-3/TRBV12-4
TGTGCCAGCAAATGGACAGGTTCCTACGAGCAGTACTTC
CASKWTGSYEQYF
>TRBJ1-2|NA|NA|TRBV29-1
TGCAGCGTTGAAGAATACAGAATAACCTATGGCTACACCTTC
CSVEEYRITYGYTF
>TRBJ2-7|TRBD1|NA|TRBV2
TGTGCCTTCTTAGGGACAGGCTTAAACTACGAGCAGTACTTC
CAFLGTGLNYEQYF
>TRBJ2-1|TRBD2|NA|TRBV3-1/TRBV3-2
TGTGCCAGCAGCTCCCTCCGGACTAGCGGGGGGTCCTACAATGAGCAGTTCTTC
CASSSLRTSGGSYNEQFF
>TRBJ2-3|TRBD1|few|TRBV2
TGTGCCAGCAGTCGCCCCGGGACAGGGCACACAGATACGCAGTATTTT
CASSRPGTGHTDTQYF
>TRBJ1-1|NA|NA|TRBV5-1
TGCGCCAGCAGCCGAGCGGACAGTCCAACTGAAGCTTTCTTT
CASSRADSPTEAFF
>TRBJ2-6|TRBD1|NA|TRBV10-3
TGTGCCATCAGTGAGCTACTGACAGGGTTGGGGGCCAACGTCCTGACTTTC
CAISELLTGLGANVLTF
>TRBJ2-5|NA|NA|TRBV19
TGTGCCAGTACCTCCGAAGGGGGAGAGACCCAGTACTTC
CASTSEGGETQYF
>TRBJ1-1|NA|NA|TRBV7-3
TGTGCCAGCAGCTTAAGTCTAGGGGACACTGAAGCTTTCTTT
CASSLSLGDTEAFF
>TRBJ1-5|NA|NA|TRBV19
TGTGCCAGTAGTCTCGGACCGGGAAGCGGTCAGCCCCAGCATTTT
CASSLGPGSGQPQHF
>TRBJ1-1|NA|NA|TRBV6-5
TGTGCCAGCAGCCCCACAGGGCAGGGGAACACTGAAGCTTTCTTT
CASSPTGQGNTEAFF
>TRBJ2-3|NA|NA|TRBV14
TGTGCCAGCAGCTCCCAAGATACGCAGTATTTT
CASSSQDTQYF
>TRBJ2-1|NA|once|TRBV19
TGTGCCAGTGATCAGGGATACTACAATGAGCAGTTCTTC
CASDQGYYNEQFF
>TRBJ2-4|TRBD1|few|TRBV28
TGTGCCAGCAGTCCCAGGACAGGGGCCCTAGCCAAAAACATTCAGTACTTC
CASSPRTGALAKNIQYF
>TRBJ1-1|NA|NA|TRBV7-9
TGTGCCAGCAGCCCTAACCCGGGGAACACTGAAGCTTTCTTT
CASSPNPGNTEAFF
>TRBJ1-1|NA|few|TRBV7-9
TGTGCCAGCAGCCTACAGGGTAGCACTGAAGCTTTCTTT
CASSLQGSTEAFF